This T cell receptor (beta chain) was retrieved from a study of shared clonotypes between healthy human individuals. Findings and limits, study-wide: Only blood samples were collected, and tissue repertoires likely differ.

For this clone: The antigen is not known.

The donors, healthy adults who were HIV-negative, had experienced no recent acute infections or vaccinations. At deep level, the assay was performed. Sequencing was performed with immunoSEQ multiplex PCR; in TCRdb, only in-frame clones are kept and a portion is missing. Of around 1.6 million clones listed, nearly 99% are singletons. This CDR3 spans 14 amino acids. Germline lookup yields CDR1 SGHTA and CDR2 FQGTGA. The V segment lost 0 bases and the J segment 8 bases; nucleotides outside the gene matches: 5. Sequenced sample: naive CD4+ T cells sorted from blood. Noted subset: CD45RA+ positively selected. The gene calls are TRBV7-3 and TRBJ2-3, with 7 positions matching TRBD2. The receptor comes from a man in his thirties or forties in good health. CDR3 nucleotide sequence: TGTGCCAGCAGCTTAACCCTAGCGGCGAGTACGCAGTATTTT. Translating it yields CASSLTLAASTQYF.